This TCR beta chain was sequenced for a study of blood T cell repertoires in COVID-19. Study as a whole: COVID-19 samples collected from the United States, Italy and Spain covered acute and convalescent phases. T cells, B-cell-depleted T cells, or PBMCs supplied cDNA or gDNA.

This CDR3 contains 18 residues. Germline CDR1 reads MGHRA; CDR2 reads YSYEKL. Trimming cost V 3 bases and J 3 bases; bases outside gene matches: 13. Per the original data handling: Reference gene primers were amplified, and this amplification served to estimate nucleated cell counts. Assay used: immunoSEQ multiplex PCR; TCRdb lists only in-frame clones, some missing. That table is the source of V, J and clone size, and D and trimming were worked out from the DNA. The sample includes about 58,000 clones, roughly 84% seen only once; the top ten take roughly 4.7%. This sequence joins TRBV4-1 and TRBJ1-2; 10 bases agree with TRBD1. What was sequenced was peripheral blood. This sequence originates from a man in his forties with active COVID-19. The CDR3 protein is CASSHVTGGSFVDYGYTF. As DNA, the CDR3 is TGCGCCAGCAGCCACGTGACAGGGGGCTCGTTTGTGGACTATGGCTACACCTTC.